This T cell receptor (beta chain) was sequenced for a study of T cell repertoires in aging, cancer and after chemotherapy (dated by TCRdb to about 2019). About the investigation overall: Donors were distributed across six age groups ranging from 30 or younger to 70 or older, with at least three individuals included per group. The study profiled peripheral blood TCR beta repertoires from healthy donors and cancer patients to examine immunoaging and T cell reconstitution after chemotherapy. Alongside some 96 healthy donors serving as a reference group, the cohort included roughly 220 cancer patients, of whom more than 90 had hematological cancers and about 130 had solid cancers. The full dataset contained several million TCR reads. In the hematological group, the paired samples taken before and after chemotherapy came from chronic lymphocytic leukemia patients given fludarabine- or bendamustine-based regimens. Results and caveats for the whole study, not just this receptor: An increase in median generation probability over the chemotherapy interval was observed in both cancer cohorts, suggesting that the repertoire was reconstituted through rebound thymic output. Lymphoid organ infiltration was present in hematological cancer patients, and this infiltration may itself impair thymic emigration or peripheral T cell expansion. Compared with age-matched healthy donors, untreated patients with either hematological or solid cancers had significantly lower TCR diversity in the blood along with higher clonality. In healthy donors, the drop in TCR diversity with age came mainly from a loss of richness, whereas in cancer patients a loss of evenness also played a part. It was noted by the authors that conclusions about immunological memory after chemotherapy cannot be drawn from the repertoire data.

Note on this clonotype: Its cognate antigen has yet to be identified. Qualities for individual bases were not recorded, and no much larger clone is one base off.

Rearranged TRB sequences spanning V, D and J segments were amplified by multiplex touch-down PCR using a mixed TRB-A/B primer pool. Illumina adapters and sample indices were added to the amplicons in two consecutive PCR reactions performed with Phusion HS II polymerase. Amplicons were gel-purified using the NucleoSpin Gel and PCR Clean-up kit and were subsequently checked with Qubit and an Agilent 2100 Bioanalyzer. Sequencing of libraries was carried out on an Illumina MiSeq in 600-cycle, single-indexed, paired-end runs. Under the source paper's analysis protocol: MiXCR versions 2.12 and 3.0.5 were used to process TRB sequences. A clone was defined as each unique CDR3 nucleotide sequence, and only productive sequences supported by at least two reads were kept. The repertoire metrics were Shannon diversity, evenness, clonality (calculated as one minus evenness), and diversity profiles parameterized by alpha from 0 to 5. The IGoR algorithm was used to compute generation probabilities of clones in paired pre- and post-chemotherapy samples. Clones were called with MiXCR by TCRdb after fastp trimmed the public reads at Q25, and only in-frame beta chains were retained. Records with the same CDR3 protein are collapsed into one entry carrying the most frequent genes and DNA. TCRdb, not the original authors, processed these V and J calls. The sample has 5,200 or so distinct CDR3 sequences on record, roughly 40% of them singletons. The top ten constitute approximately 43% of the sample.

From a lookup of the germline V gene, CDR1 and CDR2 are SGHDT and YYEEEE. CDR3 length: 12 amino acids, cysteine to valine. Only the CDR3 part of the read is kept: 36 bases, read in frame from the first base. The junction carries 11 bases between V and J, which are trimmed by 4 bases and 6 bases respectively. TCR beta rearrangements were amplified from genomic DNA isolated from peripheral blood, not from sorted cells or RNA. The TCR originated in a human donor with a blood cancer. The receptor chain draws on TRBV5-6 and TRBJ2-7, with TRBD1 perhaps the D gene, on 6 matching bases. Sequenced sample: blood. The base sequence is TGTGCCAGCAGCCTGCAAGGGGGCGAGCAGTACGTC. The resulting protein is CASSLQGGEQYV.